The clone carrying this TCR beta chain occurred a few times. This specimen belongs to a study of OX40 agonist ivuxolimab in advanced cancers. V was cut by 4 bases and J by 2 bases, with 8 bases left in between. The CDR3 has 14 amino acids. Germline assignment: CDR1 SNHLY and CDR2 FYNNEI. Researchers took blood at baseline, on cycle 4 day 1, and on cycle 7 day 1. TCRdb keeps only in-frame clones here, not all; method: immunoSEQ multiplex PCR. The data hold more than 65,000 clones, with about 85% observed a single time. V gene TRBV2 combines with J gene TRBJ1-4; unclear D gene. The specimen comprised CD4+ or CD8+ T cells sorted from blood, sampled in a trial of the OX40 agonist ivuxolimab. This clonotype was sampled from an adult with an advanced solid tumor such as melanoma, head and neck, liver or kidney cancer. CDR3 DNA: TGTGCCAGCAGTGTGAAAGGGACTAATGAAAAACTGTTTTTT. Its protein is CASSVKGTNEKLFF. Drawing the rest from reference TRBV2 and TRBJ1-4, the complete variable domain is EPEVTQTPSHQVTQMGQEVILRCVPISNHLYFYWYRQILGQKVEFLVSFYNNEISEKSEIFDDQFSVERPDGSNFTLKIRSTKLEDSAMYFCASSVKGTNEKLFFGSGTQLSVL.